These 28 T cell receptor beta chains share one sample of origin, sequenced in a study of blood T cell repertoires in COVID-19. Measured with immunoSEQ multiplex PCR; TCRdb has only the in-frame clones, and not every one. The sample shows some 50,000 clones, about four fifths of them seen only once. The source material was peripheral blood. The receptor source for this set is a human donor in a cohort sampled during active COVID-19.

About this clone: Other nucleotide sequences from this sample produce the same CDR3. The V call is TRBV7-9, the J call TRBJ1-2, with D maybe TRBD1 (5 bases). Germline V gene sequence: CDR1 SEHNR, CDR2 FQNEAQ (reference sequence). The CDR3 contains 13 residues. V lost 2 bases and J 3 bases, leaving 7 bases between the germline ends. DNA for the CDR3: TGTGCCAGCAGCTTACAGGGTGACTATGGCTACACCTTC. This sequence encodes CASSLQGDYGYTF.

This clone appeared once. This sequence joins TRBV28 and TRBJ2-7; TRBD1 might be the D (5 bases). CDR3 length equals 14 residues. From germline, CDR1 is MDHEN and CDR2 SYDVKM. The germline V and J ends were trimmed by 2 bases and 4 bases, with 12 bases remaining between them. CDR3 in DNA: TGTGCCAGCAGTTTAAGCCAGGGAAGGTACGAGCAGTACTTC. Its protein is CASSLSQGRYEQYF.

The chain employs TRBV5-6 and TRBJ2-7; D is possibly TRBD2 (6 bases). The CDR3 has 17 residues. Per the germline V gene, CDR1 is SGHDT and CDR2 is YYEEEE. V lost 3 bases to trimming and J lost 3 bases, with 22 bases between them. Written as DNA, the CDR3 is TGTGCCAGCAGCTCTGGAGGGCGGGGACTGCGGGGCTACGAGCAGTACTTC. This codes for CASSSGGRGLRGYEQYF. Full variable domain (remainder filled in from reference TRBV5-6 and TRBJ2-7): DAGVTQSPTHLIKTRGQQVTLRCSPKSGHDTVSWYQQALGQGPQFIFQYYEEEERQRGNFPDRFSGHQFPNYSSELNVNALLLGDSALYLCASSSGGRGLRGYEQYFGPGTRLTVT.

This clone occurred once. The gene calls are TRBV3-1 (or the pseudogene TRBV3-2) and TRBJ2-7, with D possibly TRBD2 on 5 matching bases. Germline CDR1 reads LGHDT; CDR2 reads YNNKEL (reference sequence). The CDR3 has 17 amino acids. Trimming pared 1 base from V and 4 bases from J, leaving 20 bases between. The CDR3 sequence is CASSQGTGAPDPYEQYF. The CDR3 DNA sequence: TGTGCCAGCAGCCAAGGGACTGGCGCCCCGGATCCATACGAGCAGTACTTC.

This sequence joins TRBV3-1 (or the pseudogene TRBV3-2) and TRBJ1-6; the match to TRBD1 covers 9 bases. Germline CDR1 LGHDT, CDR2 YNNKEL (reference sequence). This CDR3 comprises 17 residues. V shed 4 bases and J 3 bases; nucleotides not matched to a gene: 7. DNA of the CDR3: TGTGCCAGCAGCCTGAAGCCGGGACAGGGCTATAATTCACCCCTCCACTTT. It codes for CASSLKPGQGYNSPLHF.

The CDR3 region is CASSVDMGRPEAFF. CDR3 bases: TGTGCCAGCAGCGTAGACATGGGGAGGCCTGAAGCTTTCTTT. This chain uses TRBV9 with TRBJ1-1, with D unclear. Between the trimmed V and J ends, which lost 0 bases and 6 bases, there was a span of 12 bases. Germline V CDR1 and CDR2: SGDLS, YYNGEE. This CDR3 comprises 14 residues.

The V and J genes are TRBV12-3 or TRBV12-4 and TRBJ2-1, with D perhaps TRBD2 (5 bases). The CDR3 length is 13 residues. V was clipped by 3 bases and J by 9 bases, with 12 bases between them. The CDR3 nucleotides are TGTGCCAGCAGTTTCGGGGATGAGGGTGAGCAGTTCTTC. Amino acids: CASSFGDEGEQFF.

V gene TRBV15 combines with J gene TRBJ2-2; D is ambiguous. This CDR3 is built from 15 residues. CDR1 and CDR2 from the germline V gene are LNHNV and YYDKDF (reference sequence). Trimming took off 5 bases at V and 2 bases at J, with 12 bases between the two ends. CDR3 amino acids: CATSGPLINTGELFF. CDR3 DNA: TGTGCCACCAGCGGGCCCCTAATAAACACCGGGGAGCTGTTTTTT.

The CDR3 protein is CASSSGLAGVGFKGQFF. CDR3 bases: TGTGCCAGCAGCTCCGGACTAGCGGGGGTAGGGTTCAAGGGGCAGTTCTTC. The chain couples TRBV7-9 to TRBJ2-1; 13 bases match TRBD2. This CDR3 is 17 amino acids long. Germline CDR1 SEHNR, CDR2 FQNEAQ (reference sequence). Trimming cost V 4 bases and J 12 bases; bases outside gene matches: 15.

This clone was counted many times. The chain links TRBV27 to TRBJ1-1; 8 bases fit TRBD1. Germline CDR1 is MNHEY and CDR2 is SMNVEV (reference sequence). The CDR3 runs 14 residues. Losses at the gene ends were 5 bases for V and 6 bases for J; bases not matched to a gene: 8. This CDR3 is CASSVQGEWSEAFF. Here the CDR3 DNA reads TGTGCCAGCAGTGTACAGGGGGAGTGGTCTGAAGCTTTCTTT.

The chain has TRBV5-1 and TRBJ2-6, with unresolved D. Germline V gives CDR1 SGHRS, CDR2 YFSETQ. There are 15 residues in the CDR3. Trimming took 3 bases from V and 0 from J, leaving 7 bases between them. The CDR3 is CASSYDNSGANVLTF. CDR3 bases: TGCGCCAGCAGCTACGACAACTCTGGGGCCAACGTCCTGACTTTC.

The J gene is TRBJ1-5, the V gene TRBV28; D remains ambiguous. The V and J ends lost 1 base and 6 bases respectively, with 7 bases between them. In germline, CDR1 is MDHEN, CDR2 SYDVKM. The length of the CDR3 is 13 residues. The CDR3: CASSLSRGQPQHF. The CDR3 nucleotides are TGTGCCAGCAGTTTATCACGGGGTCAGCCCCAGCATTTT.

The CDR3 loop is CASSQGQYYEQYF. As DNA, the CDR3 is TGTGCCAGCAGCCAGGGACAGTACTACGAGCAGTACTTC. The rearrangement uses TRBV13 and TRBJ2-7; TRBD1 matches at 7 bases. In germline, CDR1 is PRHDT, CDR2 FYEKMQ (reference sequence). The CDR3 is 13 amino acids. With V trimmed by 5 bases and J by 3 bases, 4 bases remained unmatched.

The chain uses TRBV6-2 or TRBV6-3 and TRBJ2-7; 10 nucleotides align to TRBD2. The CDR3 is made up of 20 amino acids. Per germline, CDR1 MNHEY and CDR2 SVGEGT. Germline trimming cut 2 bases from V and 0 bases from J; bases unmatched to any gene: 16. The CDR3 coding sequence is TGTGCCAGCAGTTACCCACGACTAGCGGGTACCAACTTTTTCTCCTACGAGCAGTACTTC. The encoded protein is CASSYPRLAGTNFFSYEQYF.

The rearrangement uses TRBV4-3 and TRBJ1-2; tentative D call: TRBD1 (6 bases). CDR3 size: 16 residues. Germline values: CDR1 LGHNA, CDR2 YSLEER. V was cut by 0 bases and J by 3 bases, with 14 bases left in between. For the CDR3, the DNA is TGCGCCAGCAGCCAAGATCTGACAGGCCAATACTATGGCTACACCTTC. Its translation: CASSQDLTGQYYGYTF.

J is TRBJ2-7 and V is TRBV11-2; D gene ambiguous. Germline CDR1 is SGHAT and CDR2 is FQNNGV. The germline V and J ends were trimmed by 2 bases and 6 bases, with 5 bases remaining between them. The CDR3 has 11 residues. The CDR3 protein is CASSLQREQYF. The CDR3 bases are TGTGCCAGCAGCTTACAGCGCGAGCAGTACTTC.

This chain links TRBV4-3 with TRBJ1-6; no definite D call. Trimming pared 0 bases from V and 7 bases from J, leaving 13 bases between. CDR1 and CDR2 (germline): LGHNA, YSLEER. The CDR3 covers 16 residues. DNA for the CDR3: TGCGCCAGCAGCCAAGAGGTGGCTTCTTTCAATTCACCCCTCCACTTT. Translating gives CASSQEVASFNSPLHF.

The V and J genes are TRBV27 and TRBJ2-7; 7 bases are shared with TRBD1. This CDR3 is 14 amino acids long. CDR1 MNHEY and CDR2 SMNVEV come from the germline V gene (reference sequence). Trimming cost V 11 bases and J 0 bases; bases outside gene matches: 10. CDR3 nucleotide sequence: TGTGCCGCAGGACGCCGGGACAGCTCCTACGAGCAGTACTTC. Amino acids: CAAGRRDSSYEQYF.

This chain uses TRBV12-3 or TRBV12-4 with TRBJ1-5; D unresolved. The CDR3 is made up of 13 amino acids. Trimming removed 3 bases from V and 4 bases from J, with 7 bases in between. As DNA, the CDR3 is TGTGCCAGCAGTTTTAACAGTAATCAGCCCCAGCATTTT. Translated, it gives CASSFNSNQPQHF.

The J gene is TRBJ2-7, the V gene TRBV4-1; the D gene is possibly TRBD2 (6 bases). The CDR3 has 15 amino acids. The germline gives CDR1 MGHRA, CDR2 YSYEKL. With 1 base removed from V and 3 bases from J, the gap between germline ends came to 13 bases. CDR3 residues: CASSQVGGAGYEQYF. The DNA of the CDR3 is TGCGCCAGCAGCCAAGTTGGAGGGGCAGGCTACGAGCAGTACTTC.

The CDR3 bases are TGTGCCAGCAGTTACTTCAGCGGGAGGGGCTACGAGCAGTACTTC. It codes for CASSYFSGRGYEQYF. This rearrangement joins TRBV6-2 or TRBV6-3 to TRBJ2-7; the match to TRBD2 covers 10 bases. The junction had 3 bases not matched to a gene; V was cut back by 1 base and J by 3 bases. The germline CDR1 and CDR2 sequences are MNHEY and SVGEGT. This CDR3 contains 15 residues.

The chain uses TRBV4-1 and TRBJ1-1; D is uncertain. The CDR3 is 13 residues long. Between the trimmed V and J ends, which lost 4 bases and 0 bases, there was a span of 6 bases. Per the germline V gene, CDR1 is MGHRA and CDR2 is YSYEKL. The CDR3 spells CASSREMNTEAFF. The CDR3 coding sequence is TGCGCCAGCAGCCGCGAGATGAACACTGAAGCTTTCTTT.

V is TRBV4-3 and J is TRBJ1-1; no clear D. Per germline, CDR1 LGHNA and CDR2 YSLEER. This CDR3 spans 15 amino acids. Trimming took 0 bases from V and 3 from J, leaving 11 bases between them. CDR3 sequence: CASSQDGGLYTEAFF. The CDR3 DNA reads TGCGCCAGCAGCCAAGATGGAGGGCTCTACACTGAAGCTTTCTTT.

A single count supports this clone. The CDR3 DNA is TGTGCCAGCAGCCCTTCCCGACAGGGGGCCTACGAGCAGTACTTC. Its protein product is CASSPSRQGAYEQYF. The J gene is TRBJ2-7, the V gene TRBV7-9, with 9 nucleotides matching TRBD1. J gave up 2 bases and V 5 bases, and 7 bases lay outside the gene matches. This CDR3 contains 15 residues. Germline V gene sequence: CDR1 SEHNR, CDR2 FQNEAQ (reference sequence). Using reference TRBV7-9 and TRBJ2-7 for the parts outside the CDR3, the full variable domain is DTGVSQNPRHKITKRGQNVTFRCDPISEHNRLYWYRQTLGQGPEFLTYFQNEAQLEKSRLLSDRFSAERPKGSFSTLEIQRTEQGDSAMYLCASSPSRQGAYEQYFGPGTRLTVT.

CDR3: CATSGGRRSSGANVLTF. The CDR3 region has the DNA TGTGCCACCAGTGGGGGCAGGCGGAGCTCTGGGGCCAACGTCCTGACTTTC. V and J are TRBV24-1 and TRBJ2-6, with D maybe TRBD1 (5 bases). The CDR3 has 17 amino acids. V dropped 5 bases and J dropped 0 bases, with 13 bases sitting between them. Germline V gene sequence: CDR1 KGHDR, CDR2 SFDVKD.

In this sample, this clone turned up a few times. CDR3 coding DNA: TGTGCCAGTAGTATAGCTGCCAAGACAGCAGGAAACACCATATATTTT. The encoded protein is CASSIAAKTAGNTIYF. The J gene is TRBJ1-3, the V gene TRBV19; possible D gene TRBD1, 5 bases. This CDR3 has 16 amino acids. Trimming shortened V by 1 base and J by 4 bases, and 14 bases separated the two germline ends. CDR1 is LNHDA, CDR2 SQIVND, per germline (reference sequence).

J is TRBJ2-7 and V is TRBV4-3; 12 nucleotides align to TRBD2. V was pared by 0 bases and J by 2 bases, with 5 bases of the junction left unmatched. The CDR3 is 17 residues long. The germline V gene has CDR1 LGHNA and CDR2 YSLEER. In nucleotides, the CDR3 is TGCGCCAGCAGCCAAGATGGGGCTAGCGGGAGGGCCTACGAGCAGTACTTC. Residues: CASSQDGASGRAYEQYF.

This clone was observed a single time. The V gene is TRBV27, the J gene TRBJ1-4, with TRBD1 identical over 9 bases. J gave up 8 bases and V 5 bases, and 9 bases lay outside the gene matches. The CDR3 length is 15 residues. Germline lookup yields CDR1 MNHEY and CDR2 SMNVEV (reference sequence). DNA for the CDR3: TGTGCCAGCAGTCCACAGGGGGCTGTTAACGAAAAACTGTTTTTT. Its translation is CASSPQGAVNEKLFF.